The 25 T cell receptor beta chains below come from one sample, sequenced in a study of shared clonotypes between healthy human individuals. Selected positively for CCR7 and CD45RO-negative, naive CD8 cells excluded terminally differentiated effector memory CD45RA+ cells. Assay used: immunoSEQ multiplex PCR; TCRdb lists only in-frame clones, some missing. The sample lists 630,000 or so clones, about 98% occurring once. Sequencing was done on a sample of naive CD8+ T cells sorted from blood. These receptors were collected from a man aged 25-45 years in good health.

This chain connects TRBV20-1 to TRBJ2-3; D not certain. The V end was cut by 2 bases, the J end by 7 bases, with 4 bases between. The CDR3 length is 10 residues. Germline CDR1 reads DFQATT; CDR2 reads SNEGSKA (reference sequence). In DNA, the CDR3 is TGCAGTGCTAGAAGGAATACGCAGTATTTT. Its translation: CSARRNTQYF.

This chain links TRBV27 with TRBJ2-7; TRBD1 agrees at 9 bases. Germline loops: CDR1 MNHEY, CDR2 SMNVEV (reference sequence). Trimming removed 4 bases from V and 4 bases from J; junction bases left unmatched: 5. The CDR3 extends over 14 amino acids. The DNA of the CDR3 is TGTGCCAGCAGTTCACAGGGGGCAATGTACGAGCAGTACTTC. It yields the protein CASSSQGAMYEQYF.

This chain joins TRBV18 and TRBJ1-5; D perhaps matches TRBD1 (5 bases). This CDR3 comprises 13 residues. Trimming removed 3 bases from V and 8 bases from J, with 11 bases in between. Germline CDR1 and CDR2: KGHSH and LQKENI. The CDR3 coding sequence is TGTGCCAGCTCACCGGGACGGGAAGAGCCCCAGCATTTT. Its protein product is CASSPGREEPQHF.

This chain uses TRBV18 with TRBJ2-7; D remains unclear. Germline V lookup: CDR1 KGHSH, CDR2 LQKENI. The CDR3 runs 13 residues. With 0 bases removed from V and 3 bases from J, the gap between germline ends came to 6 bases. The CDR3 bases are TGTGCCAGCTCACCACCCGAGAGCTACGAGCAGTACTTC. Translated, it gives CASSPPESYEQYF.

This clone came up once. The V and J genes are TRBV6-6 and TRBJ2-7; no reliable D call. V dropped 5 bases and J dropped 3 bases, with 5 bases sitting between them. Per the germline V gene, CDR1 is MNHNY and CDR2 is SVGAGI (reference sequence). The length of the CDR3 is 11 residues. The CDR3 loop is CASSPHYEQYF. The CDR3, as DNA: TGTGCCAGCAGTCCCCACTACGAGCAGTACTTC.

This clone was detected only once. The chain has TRBV11-2 and TRBJ2-5; D is unclear. Germline V gene lookup returns CDR1 SGHAT and CDR2 FQNNGV. Trimming left V 4 bases short and J 7 bases short, with 7 bases between. CDR3 size: 11 residues. CDR3 region: CASSSPGTQYF. CDR3 nucleotide sequence: TGTGCCAGCAGCTCCCCGGGGACCCAGTACTTC.

This sequence joins TRBV7-9 and TRBJ1-4; D uncertain. With 1 base removed from V and 3 bases from J, the gap between germline ends came to 15 bases. From germline, CDR1 is SEHNR and CDR2 FQNEAQ (reference sequence). This CDR3 is built from 17 residues. The CDR3: CASSLGARGRSNEKLFF. The CDR3 bases are TGTGCCAGCAGCTTAGGGGCGCGAGGAAGGTCTAATGAAAAACTGTTTTTT.

The chain links TRBV21-1 to TRBJ1-5; the table assigns TRBD1, which was not confirmed against the DNA. TRBV21-1 is labeled a pseudogene. This CDR3 region has 15 residues. CDR3 DNA: TGTGCCAGCAGCAAAGGGACAGGGTGGGATCAGCCCCAGCATTTT. Encoded protein: CASSKGTGWDQPQHF.

This rearrangement joins TRBV4-1 to TRBJ1-4; D perhaps matches TRBD1 (6 bases). The V end was cut by 1 base, the J end by 7 bases, with 13 bases between. There are 15 residues in the CDR3. CDR1 and CDR2 from the germline V gene are MGHRA and YSYEKL. The CDR3 is CASSQAPGAGEKLFF. In DNA form, the CDR3 reads TGCGCCAGCAGCCAAGCCCCAGGGGCGGGTGAAAAACTGTTTTTT.

The CDR3 protein is CASSSPRQASSHNEQFF. CDR3 DNA: TGTGCCAGCAGCTCTCCGCGACAGGCCTCTAGCCATAATGAGCAGTTCTTC. The chain is built from TRBV7-2 and TRBJ2-1; D might be TRBD1 (6 bases). This CDR3 spans 17 amino acids. Germline V gives CDR1 SGHTA, CDR2 FQGNSA. V lost 4 bases and J 7 bases, leaving 23 bases between the germline ends.

This chain links TRBV27 with TRBJ1-1; D possibly corresponds to TRBD1 (6 bases). The CDR3 spans 14 residues. Germline loops: CDR1 MNHEY, CDR2 SMNVEV (reference sequence). The V and J ends lost 6 bases and 2 bases respectively, with 13 bases between them. The CDR3 sequence: CASSRGDLNTEAFF. DNA for the CDR3: TGTGCCAGCAGCAGGGGAGATTTAAACACTGAAGCTTTCTTT.

The J gene is TRBJ2-5, the V gene TRBV9; D might be TRBD2 (5 bases). Germline lookup yields CDR1 SGDLS and CDR2 YYNGEE. V was pared by 3 bases and J by 4 bases, with 16 bases between. This CDR3 contains 15 residues. CDR3 nucleotide sequence: TGTGCCAGCAGCGCCGGGTGGGCTAGCAGAGAGACCCAGTACTTC. Its protein is CASSAGWASRETQYF. Supplemented by reference TRBV9 and TRBJ2-5, the full variable domain reads DSGVTQTPKHLITATGQRVTLRCSPRSGDLSVYWYQQSLDQGLQFLIQYYNGEERAKGNILERFSAQQFPDLHSELNLSSLELGDSALYFCASSAGWASRETQYFGPGTRLLVL.

The chain recombines TRBV5-1 with TRBJ2-7; 7 bases line up with TRBD2. Looked up from germline, CDR1 is SGHRS and CDR2 is YFSETQ. CDR3 size: 15 residues. Germline trimming cut 0 bases from V and 4 bases from J; bases unmatched to any gene: 7. CDR3 nucleotide sequence: TGCGCCAGCAGCTTGGGGGGAGCGGGAAGTTACGAGCAGTACTTC. Its translation: CASSLGGAGSYEQYF.

Concerning this clone: This sample includes further DNA sequences coding for the same CDR3. The V call is TRBV7-9, the J call TRBJ1-2; the match to TRBD1 covers 8 bases. Losses at the gene ends were 5 bases for V and 6 bases for J; bases not matched to a gene: 2. Germline CDR1 is SEHNR and CDR2 is FQNEAQ (reference sequence). The CDR3 contains 12 residues. CDR3 DNA sequence: TGTGCCAGCAGCAGACAGGGGCATGGCTACACCTTC. This sequence encodes CASSRQGHGYTF. Drawing the rest from reference TRBV7-9 and TRBJ1-2, the complete variable domain is DTGVSQNPRHKITKRGQNVTFRCDPISEHNRLYWYRQTLGQGPEFLTYFQNEAQLEKSRLLSDRFSAERPKGSFSTLEIQRTEQGDSAMYLCASSRQGHGYTFGSGTRLTVV.

The V call is TRBV5-1, the J call TRBJ2-3; 13 positions match TRBD2. This CDR3 spans 16 amino acids. The trim removed 5 bases at V and 4 bases at J, leaving 7 bases unmatched. Germline V lookup: CDR1 SGHRS, CDR2 YFSETQ. The chain's CDR3 is CASSSGLAGVSDTQYF. Here the CDR3 DNA reads TGCGCCAGCAGTTCCGGACTAGCGGGAGTCTCAGATACGCAGTATTTT.

The chain recombines TRBV27 with TRBJ2-3, with 13 bases lining up with TRBD2. The CDR3 sequence is 15 residues long. V trimming: 5 bases; J trimming: 5 bases; junction bases outside the gene matches: 4. In germline, CDR1 is MNHEY, CDR2 SMNVEV (reference sequence). For the CDR3, the DNA is TGTGCCAGCAGTACGGGGACTAGCGGGATAGATACGCAGTATTTT. It translates to CASSTGTSGIDTQYF.

The V gene is TRBV7-9, the J gene TRBJ2-7, with TRBD1 matching over 8 bases. The germline CDR1 and CDR2 sequences are SEHNR and FQNEAQ (reference sequence). Trimming removed 2 bases from V and 6 bases from J; junction bases left unmatched: 3. The CDR3 contains 13 residues. CDR3 residues: CASSLPGGGEQYF. In nucleotides, the CDR3 is TGTGCCAGCAGCTTACCAGGGGGCGGCGAGCAGTACTTC.

The chain carries TRBV11-2 and TRBJ2-1, with no clear D. The V gene's germline CDR1 is SGHAT and CDR2 FQNNGV. V was cut by 5 bases and J by 6 bases, with 14 bases left in between. This CDR3 is built from 14 residues. CDR3 DNA sequence: TGTGCCAGCAGCCCCCCCGGCGGCCTCAATGAGCAGTTCTTC. It is translated as CASSPPGGLNEQFF.

The rearrangement joins TRBV11-2 to TRBJ2-1; TRBD2 agrees at 7 bases. Per germline, CDR1 SGHAT and CDR2 FQNNGV. The CDR3 has 14 amino acids. V lost 5 bases, J lost 3 bases, and 4 bases stayed unmatched. As DNA, the CDR3 is TGTGCCAGCAGCCCCGGGACTAACTACAATGAGCAGTTCTTC. This translates into CASSPGTNYNEQFF.

This clone was recorded only once. The V call is TRBV23-1, the J call TRBJ2-7; D is perhaps TRBD2 (5 bases). TRBV23-1 has ORF status, its function being uncertain. Trimming pared 10 bases from V and 1 base from J, leaving 20 bases between. This CDR3 is built from 15 residues. The CDR3 DNA sequence: TGCGCCACCCACAAACCATCGGGGATTTCCTACGAGCAGTACTTC. It yields the protein CATHKPSGISYEQYF.

This sequence joins TRBV7-2 and TRBJ2-7; 9 bases fit TRBD1. This CDR3 spans 15 amino acids. Germline CDR1 SGHTA, CDR2 FQGNSA. V gave up 5 bases and J gave up 2 bases; unmatched junction bases: 7. CDR3 amino acids: CASSPTGTGTYEQYF. Here the CDR3 DNA reads TGTGCCAGCAGCCCCACCGGGACAGGGACCTACGAGCAGTACTTC.

The rearrangement links TRBV9 to TRBJ2-7; 8 positions agree with TRBD2. Germline V gene sequence: CDR1 SGDLS, CDR2 YYNGEE. V dropped 1 base and J dropped 0; count of bases not matched to a gene: 6. The CDR3 has 16 amino acids. The CDR3 protein is CASSVSSGASSYEQYF. CDR3 in DNA: TGTGCCAGCAGCGTAAGTAGCGGGGCGAGCTCCTACGAGCAGTACTTC.

The chain combines TRBV29-1 with TRBJ2-7; D is uncertain. CDR3 length: 14 residues. From germline, CDR1 is SQVTM and CDR2 ANQGSEA. V was shortened by 5 bases and J by 7 bases, with 21 bases between the two germline ends. The CDR3 nucleotides are TGCAGCGTTTCGGTACCGCGCGGCGATTGGGAGCAGTACTTC. Amino acid sequence: CSVSVPRGDWEQYF.

The genes are TRBV9 and TRBJ2-2, with D possibly matching TRBD1 (6 bases). CDR3 length equals 15 residues. V was cut by 0 bases and J by 5 bases, with 11 bases left in between. The germline CDR1 and CDR2 sequences are SGDLS and YYNGEE. CDR3 loop: CASSVGTGITGELFF. The CDR3 region has the DNA TGTGCCAGCAGCGTAGGAACAGGGATAACCGGGGAGCTGTTTTTT.

A remark on this clone: One end of the junction does not line up with germline, which may come from a read error. The V gene is TRBV7-3, the J gene TRBJ2-3; 11 bases map to TRBD1. CDR1 is SGHTA and CDR2 is FQGTGA in the germline V gene. This CDR3 is 14 amino acids long. As DNA, the CDR3 is TGTGCCAGCAGTCCCGGACAGGGGGCAGATACACAGTATTTT. Encoded protein: CASSPGQGADTQYF. Full variable domain (rest looked up from reference TRBV7-3 and TRBJ2-3): GAGVSQTPSNKVTEKGKYVELRCDPISGHTALYWYRQSLGQGPEFLIYFQGTGAADDSGLPNDRFFAVRPEGSVSTLKIQRTERGDSAVYLCASSPGQGADTQYFGPGTRLTVL.